This entry is about one T cell receptor (beta chain). Its antigen is still unknown. When sampled, the donors appeared nominally healthy, though they likely had unrecorded immune exposures. Germline V gene lookup returns CDR1 GTSNPN and CDR2 SVGIG (reference sequence). The CDR3 covers 13 residues. V lost 4 bases to trimming and J lost 7 bases; unmatched junction nucleotides: 5. In the PCR, 60 Vbeta and 13 Jbeta primers were used. Measured with immunoSEQ multiplex PCR; TCRdb has only the in-frame clones, and not every one. The table shows about 140,000 clones, with about 79% occurring only once. The data stem from a study of cytomegalovirus exposure and HLA in healthy donors. Study-level results: Segments of the TCR beta V type were, in most cases, productive about 87% or about 30% of the time in an earlier analysis.

The material sequenced was PBMCs. This TCR was sampled from a man aged 35-49 years in good health and CMV-seropositive. The chain recombines TRBV30 with TRBJ1-5; 9 bases align to TRBD1. The DNA of the CDR3 is TGTGCCTGGAACCGACAGGGGGGCCAGCCCCAGCATTTT. As protein: CAWNRQGGQPQHF.